This T cell receptor beta chain emerged from a study of T cells in Graves' hyperthyroidism and ophthalmopathy (dated by TCRdb to the late 2010s). Regarding the research as a whole: Peripheral blood was sampled at the time of initial diagnosis, prior to any treatment. TCR Vbeta CDR3 sequencing of 140 or so peripheral blood samples (43 ophthalmopathy, 75 hyperthyroidism and 17 progressor patients) is reported in the paper. The 90 or so discovery patients were randomly split 7:3 into training and test sets. After blood sampling, hyperthyroidism patients were treated with methimazole at a starting dose of 30 mg daily, and ophthalmopathy patients were treated with high-dose intravenous methylprednisolone. In several Graves' hyperthyroidism patients, the study also compared T-cell repertoires from thyroid tissue with T-cell repertoires from blood. To identify TCR V-J signatures that set the groups apart, the researchers used a discovery cohort of about a hundred patients, made up of under 50 with Graves' ophthalmopathy and 57 with stable Graves' hyperthyroidism. Prospective prediction of ophthalmopathy was tested in an independent validation cohort consisting of roughly 19 hyperthyroidism patients and some 15 patients who later progressed to ophthalmopathy. Findings and caveats that apply to the study as a whole: Blood samples also contained most of the expanded thyroid clonotypes (frequency above 0.001), which suggests that blood repertoires may reflect thyroid immune responses. Sample size was not statistically predetermined, and investigators were not blinded to group allocation. In validation, the model predicted progression to ophthalmopathy a median of around 6.5 months before onset, with 70% to 71% sensitivity and roughly 77% specificity. A model built on a 13 V-J signature distinguished ophthalmopathy from stable hyperthyroidism, reaching 87.88% sensitivity and around 81% specificity in cross-validation and 80%/75% in testing.

The germline V gene specifies SGDLS as CDR1 and YYNGEE as CDR2. Including cysteine and phenylalanine, the CDR3 has 15 amino acids. Of all the DNA, just the CDR3 is kept, 45 bases in frame from base 1. Turning to this clonotype: The antigen it recognizes is unknown. At one end, the junction sequence differs from germline, possibly due to a read error.

The TCR beta CDR3 regions were amplified from RNA transcripts. For the first round of RT-PCR on the TCR CDR3, the HTBI primer set was used together with the Qiagen OneStep RT-PCR kit. Libraries were constructed in a second round of multiplex PCR, after which size selection and purification were performed. Paired-end sequencing of the libraries was performed with 100 bp reads on an Illumina HiSeq2000. Per the source publication's procedure: SOAPnuke was used to process the raw data, throwing out any read that contained adapters or uncalled bases, had a mean Phred below 15, or lacked an exact constant-primer or identifier match. High-quality paired reads were merged using COPE v1.2.5, and each unique nucleotide sequence was defined as a clonotype. MiTCR v1.1 was used to align clonotypes to the IMGT TRBV, TRBD and TRBJ reference segments. The analysis included only V-J combinations with a frequency above 0.0001, which together covered more than 99% of the repertoires. A TCS score was defined as the ratio between F50 (clonal expansion) and ExV (chaos), using BLOSUM62-based TCRdist between CDR3 peptides within each V-J. Welch's t-statistics and random forest reduced roughly 540 V-J features to 10 to 15, which were used in a naive Bayes classifier (R e1071). The Morisita-Horn index was used to measure how similar the thyroid and blood repertoires were. Starting from the raw public reads, TCRdb applied fastp trimming at Q25, assembled clones with MiXCR and retained in-frame beta chains. Identical CDR3 protein sequences are pooled into one entry, listed with their most common genes and DNA. The V and J calls and clone size are TCRdb's, not the authors'. A total of roughly 800,000 distinct CDR3 sequences appear in this sample, about two fifths of them only once. Approximately 8.7% of the sample lies in the top ten.

A patient counted as having stable Graves' hyperthyroidism if no progression to ophthalmopathy occurred over 18 months of follow-up. Hyperthyroidism patients were aged 18 to 65 years and newly diagnosed, with disease duration of less than 2 months. Patients with uncontrolled infections, other autoimmune diseases, pregnancy or lactation were excluded. Clinical symptoms, serum thyroxine and TRAb, thyroid ultrasound, and orbital computed tomography formed the basis for the diagnoses. PBMCs were isolated from around 10 ml of fresh peripheral blood by Ficoll-Paque density gradient centrifugation. Trizol reagent was used to extract total RNA, and RNA quality was then checked on an Agilent 2100 Bioanalyzer.

Material for sequencing was blood. The TCR sequence derives from a young man with Graves' hyperthyroidism. Recombination linked TRBV9 to TRBJ2-2; a tentative D call is TRBD1 (6 bases match). The DNA sequence is as follows: TGTGCCGGCAGCGTAGGCAGGGGAGCAGTCGGGGAGCTGTTTTTT. This translates into CAGSVGRGAVGELFF.